These 18 T cell receptor beta chains were all obtained from the same sample, sequenced in a study of shared clonotypes between healthy human individuals (dated by TCRdb to the early 2020s). CD8 naive samples were obtained by positive selection for CCR7 among CD45RO-negative cells, yielding a CD45RA+CCR7+ population from which TemRA cells were excluded. To prepare the library, the immunoSEQ multiplex PCR assay was applied. In TCRdb, the immuneACCESS table is reduced to in-frame sequences with V and J assigned. These tables do not hold every clone; where another copy was compared, an unresolved V gene accounts for under half, and the others remain unexplained. The sample table records roughly 650,000 clones; around 96% of these occur just once. In total, the top ten clones hold less than 0.12% of the sample. Input material: naive CD8+ T cells sorted from blood. The cell subset or site label for this specimen denotes: CD45RA+CCR7+. The receptors shown here come from a woman in her twenties or thirties in good health.

The gene calls are TRBV4-1 and TRBJ2-1; the match to TRBD2 covers 10 bases. This CDR3 comprises 16 residues. Germline V lookup: CDR1 MGHRA, CDR2 YSYEKL. V lost 0 bases and J lost 6; bases outside the gene matches: 5. CDR3 DNA sequence: TGCGCCAGCAGCCAAGAAGAAGCGGGGGGGACCAATGAGCAGTTCTTC. This encodes CASSQEEAGGTNEQFF.

This sequence joins TRBV30 and TRBJ2-3; D is possibly TRBD1 (5 bases). Germline values: CDR1 GTSNPN, CDR2 SVGIG (reference sequence). The CDR3 totals 12 residues. The ends were cut back, 3 bases at V and 8 bases at J, with 12 bases in the middle. CDR3 coding DNA: TGTGCCTGGAGCGAAAGACAGATTACGCAGTATTTT. This sequence encodes CAWSERQITQYF.

This clone was picked up one time. This chain uses TRBV19 with TRBJ2-1; possibly TRBD1 or TRBD2 for D (5 bases each). Germline CDR1 is LNHDA and CDR2 is SQIVND (reference sequence). The CDR3 runs 16 residues. Trimming pared 3 bases from V and 4 bases from J, leaving 16 bases between. In DNA, the CDR3 is TGTGCCAGTAGTATTACTGGGGGAAGGTTGTACAATGAGCAGTTCTTC. Translated, it gives CASSITGGRLYNEQFF. The full variable domain, in which reference TRBV19 and TRBJ2-1 provide the parts outside the CDR3, is DGGITQSPKYLFRKEGQNVTLSCEQNLNHDAMYWYRQDPGQGLRLIYYSQIVNDFQKGDIAEGYSVSREKKESFPLTVTSAQKNPTAFYLCASSITGGRLYNEQFFGPGTRLTVL.

The CDR3 loop reads CASSSGLGYEQYF. For the CDR3, the DNA is TGTGCCAGCAGCTCCGGACTAGGCTACGAGCAGTACTTC. The chain joins TRBV13 to TRBJ2-7; 7 nucleotides align to TRBD2. The CDR3 has 13 residues. V lost 4 bases and J lost 3; bases outside the gene matches: 3. The germline CDR1 and CDR2 sequences are PRHDT and FYEKMQ (reference sequence).

The rearrangement uses TRBV5-6 and TRBJ1-1; D gene uncertain. Trimming shortened V by 1 base and J by 8 bases, and 9 bases separated the two germline ends. This CDR3 has 12 amino acids. Germline lookup yields CDR1 SGHDT and CDR2 YYEEEE. The CDR3 loop is CASSLSRREAFF. Here the CDR3 DNA reads TGTGCCAGCAGCTTGTCGCGCCGAGAAGCTTTCTTT. The variable domain in full, with the rest retrieved from reference TRBV5-6 and TRBJ1-1, is DAGVTQSPTHLIKTRGQQVTLRCSPKSGHDTVSWYQQALGQGPQFIFQYYEEEERQRGNFPDRFSGHQFPNYSSELNVNALLLGDSALYLCASSLSRREAFFGQGTRLTVV.

The chain has TRBV4-2 and TRBJ2-7, with D maybe TRBD1 (6 bases). The CDR3 loop spans 18 amino acids. Trimming took 3 bases from V and 5 from J, leaving 26 bases between them. CDR1 LGHNA and CDR2 YNFKEQ come from the germline V gene. The CDR3 sequence: CASSQEPTYREGGDEQYF. CDR3 DNA sequence: TGTGCCAGCAGCCAGGAACCAACTTACAGGGAAGGCGGTGACGAGCAGTACTTC.

The chain joins TRBV28 to TRBJ2-5; TRBD1 might be the D (7 bases). CDR1 is MDHEN and CDR2 is SYDVKM in the germline V gene. Trimming took 7 bases from V and 5 from J, leaving 20 bases between them. This CDR3 has 15 residues. CDR3 DNA: TGTGCCAGCAAAACAGGGGTTTCGGGAGTGGAGACCCAGTACTTC. Amino acids: CASKTGVSGVETQYF. Drawing the rest from reference TRBV28 and TRBJ2-5, the complete variable domain is DVKVTQSSRYLVKRTGEKVFLECVQDMDHENMFWYRQDPGLGLRLIYFSYDVKMKEKGDIPEGYSVSREKKERFSLILESASTNQTSMYLCASKTGVSGVETQYFGPGTRLLVL.

This sequence joins TRBV19 and TRBJ2-7; 13 bases fit TRBD2. The germline gives CDR1 LNHDA, CDR2 SQIVND (reference sequence). CDR3 length equals 17 residues. Trimming removed 7 bases from V and 5 bases from J; junction bases left unmatched: 14. CDR3 loop: CASTRSWTSGGLNEQYF. DNA of the CDR3: TGTGCCAGTACCAGATCGTGGACTAGCGGGGGATTAAACGAGCAGTACTTC.

This clone was detected only once. V usage is TRBV7-8 and J usage is TRBJ2-2; 12 bases map to TRBD2. There are 17 residues in the CDR3. Germline V gene lookup returns CDR1 SGHVS and CDR2 FQNEAQ. V lost 1 base and J lost 5; bases outside the gene matches: 5. The CDR3 loop reads CASSLEGGLAGTGELFF. The CDR3 DNA is TGTGCCAGCAGCTTAGAAGGAGGACTAGCGGGAACCGGGGAGCTGTTTTTT.

This chain connects TRBV6-6 to TRBJ2-5, with D hard to call. Trimming left V 0 bases short and J 8 bases short, with 4 bases between. There are 11 residues in the CDR3. CDR1 is MNHNY and CDR2 is SVGAGI in the germline V gene (reference sequence). The DNA of the CDR3 is TGTGCCAGCAGTTACTCGGTAACCCAGTACTTC. This translates into CASSYSVTQYF.

CDR3 residues: CASTRLAGVTDTQYF. The CDR3 bases are TGTGCCAGCACACGACTAGCGGGAGTCACAGATACGCAGTATTTT. V is TRBV28 and J is TRBJ2-3; the match to TRBD2 covers 12 bases. CDR3 length: 15 residues. With 7 bases clipped from V and 2 bases from J, the junction kept 4 bases outside the gene matches. In germline, CDR1 is MDHEN, CDR2 SYDVKM.

This chain joins TRBV27 and TRBJ2-5; D is ambiguous. Trimming took off 3 bases at V and 2 bases at J, with 7 bases between the two ends. The germline V gene has CDR1 MNHEY and CDR2 SMNVEV (reference sequence). This CDR3 spans 13 amino acids. DNA of the CDR3: TGTGCCAGCAGTTTCGATCCACAAGAGACCCAGTACTTC. It translates to CASSFDPQETQYF.

The chain has TRBV7-9 and TRBJ2-2; 12 nucleotides agree with TRBD2. The length of the CDR3 is 16 residues. Germline loops: CDR1 SEHNR, CDR2 FQNEAQ (reference sequence). V was clipped by 5 bases and J by 5 bases; unmatched bases: 6. The DNA for the CDR3 is TGTGCCAGCAGCCTCCTAGCGGGAGGGAGGACCGGGGAGCTGTTTTTT. Its translation: CASSLLAGGRTGELFF.

For the CDR3, the DNA is TGTGCCAGCAACCCTCCCGGGGCATACGAGCAGTACTTC. It encodes CASNPPGAYEQYF. The genes are TRBV28 and TRBJ2-7; D tentatively fits TRBD1 or TRBD2 (5 bases each). V was clipped by 7 bases and J by 4 bases, with 14 bases between them. Germline V gene data show CDR1 as MDHEN and CDR2 as SYDVKM. This CDR3 comprises 13 residues.

The CDR3 reads CASSAGVNQPQHF. In DNA, the CDR3 is TGTGCCAGCAGTGCGGGAGTCAATCAGCCCCAGCATTTT. The chain combines TRBV2 with TRBJ1-5, with no clear D. The CDR3 consists of 13 residues. Germline V lookup: CDR1 SNHLY, CDR2 FYNNEI. V was shortened by 4 bases and J by 3 bases, with 7 bases between the two germline ends. Using reference TRBV2 and TRBJ1-5 for the parts outside the CDR3, the full variable domain is EPEVTQTPSHQVTQMGQEVILRCVPISNHLYFYWYRQILGQKVEFLVSFYNNEISEKSEIFDDQFSVERPDGSNFTLKIRSTKLEDSAMYFCASSAGVNQPQHFGDGTRLSIL.

The rearrangement links TRBV5-6 to TRBJ1-5; the match to TRBD1 covers 9 bases. The germline gives CDR1 SGHDT, CDR2 YYEEEE. The CDR3 is 15 residues long. After removal of 4 bases from V and 3 bases from J, the junction contained 5 bases not matched to a gene. The CDR3 protein is CASSPGTGNNQPQHF. CDR3 sequence (DNA): TGTGCCAGCAGCCCTGGGACAGGGAACAATCAGCCCCAGCATTTT.

The chain couples TRBV27 to TRBJ1-5; weak D call: TRBD1 (5 bases). Germline V CDR1 and CDR2: MNHEY, SMNVEV (reference sequence). The CDR3 covers 16 residues. V dropped 5 bases and J dropped 6 bases, with 20 bases sitting between them. CDR3 nucleotide sequence: TGTGCCAGCAGTCCCCTTTTGGGGCAAGGATCTCAGCCCCAGCATTTT. It translates to CASSPLLGQGSQPQHF.

V and J are TRBV5-4 and TRBJ2-7; D might be TRBD1 (8 bases). CDR1 is SGHNT and CDR2 is YYREEE in the germline V gene (reference sequence). CDR3 length: 15 amino acids. V lost 0 bases, J lost 0 bases, and 10 bases lay in between. CDR3 in DNA: TGTGCCAGCAGCTTGGACAGGGGGGGCTCCTACGAGCAGTACTTC. Residues: CASSLDRGGSYEQYF. Complete variable domain (other parts from reference TRBV5-4 and TRBJ2-7): ETGVTQSPTHLIKTRGQQVTLRCSSQSGHNTVSWYQQALGQGPQFIFQYYREEENGRGNFPPRFSGLQFPNYSSELNVNALELDDSALYLCASSLDRGGSYEQYFGPGTRLTVT.